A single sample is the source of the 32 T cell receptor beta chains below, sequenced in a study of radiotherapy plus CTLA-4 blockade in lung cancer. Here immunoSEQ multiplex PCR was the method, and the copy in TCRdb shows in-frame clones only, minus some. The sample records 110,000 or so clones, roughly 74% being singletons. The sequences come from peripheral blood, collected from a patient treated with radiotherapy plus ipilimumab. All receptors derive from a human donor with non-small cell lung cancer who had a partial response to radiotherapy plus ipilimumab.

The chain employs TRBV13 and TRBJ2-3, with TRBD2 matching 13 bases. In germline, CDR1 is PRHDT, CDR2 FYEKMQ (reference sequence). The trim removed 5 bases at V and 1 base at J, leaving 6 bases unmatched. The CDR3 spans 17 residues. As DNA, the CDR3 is TGTGCCAGCAGCCTCAGGACTAGCGGGAGCGGCACAGATACGCAGTATTTT. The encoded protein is CASSLRTSGSGTDTQYF.

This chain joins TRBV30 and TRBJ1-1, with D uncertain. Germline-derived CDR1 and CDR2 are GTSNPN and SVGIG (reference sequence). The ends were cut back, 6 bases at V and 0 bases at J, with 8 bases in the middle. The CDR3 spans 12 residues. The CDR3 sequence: CACQNMNTEAFF. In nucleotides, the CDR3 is TGTGCCTGCCAAAACATGAACACTGAAGCTTTCTTT.

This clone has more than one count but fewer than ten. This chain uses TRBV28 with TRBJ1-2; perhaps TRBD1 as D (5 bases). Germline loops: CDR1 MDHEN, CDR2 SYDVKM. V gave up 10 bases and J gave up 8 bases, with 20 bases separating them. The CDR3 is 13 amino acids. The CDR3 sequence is CAILSPGEEGYTF. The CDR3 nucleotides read TGTGCCATCCTTTCCCCGGGGGAGGAGGGCTACACCTTC.

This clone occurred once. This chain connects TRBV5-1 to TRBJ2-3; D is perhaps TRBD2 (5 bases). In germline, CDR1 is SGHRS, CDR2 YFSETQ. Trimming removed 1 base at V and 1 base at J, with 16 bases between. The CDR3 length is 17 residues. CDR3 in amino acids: CASSLNMVGAGTDTQYF. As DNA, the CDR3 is TGCGCCAGCAGCTTGAATATGGTGGGAGCTGGCACAGATACGCAGTATTTT.

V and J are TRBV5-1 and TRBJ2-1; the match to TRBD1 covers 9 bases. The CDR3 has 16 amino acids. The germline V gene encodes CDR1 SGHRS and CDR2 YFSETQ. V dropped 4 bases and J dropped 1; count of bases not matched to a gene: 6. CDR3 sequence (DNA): TGCGCCAGCAGCGAACTGACAGGGGGATCCTACAATGAGCAGTTCTTC. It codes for CASSELTGGSYNEQFF.

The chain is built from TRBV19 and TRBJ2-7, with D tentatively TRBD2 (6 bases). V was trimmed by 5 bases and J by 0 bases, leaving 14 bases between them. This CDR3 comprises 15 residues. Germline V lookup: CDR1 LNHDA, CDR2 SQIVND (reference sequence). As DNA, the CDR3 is TGTGCCAGTAGTCCTTTTAGCGGACTCTCCTACGAGCAGTACTTC. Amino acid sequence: CASSPFSGLSYEQYF.

This CDR3 reads CASTYRDSDYGYTF. CDR3 coding DNA: TGTGCCAGCACCTACCGGGACAGTGACTATGGCTACACCTTC. V is TRBV2 and J is TRBJ1-2, with 7 bases matching TRBD1. Germline V gene lookup returns CDR1 SNHLY and CDR2 FYNNEI. V trimming: 7 bases; J trimming: 3 bases; junction bases outside the gene matches: 8. The CDR3 is 14 residues long.

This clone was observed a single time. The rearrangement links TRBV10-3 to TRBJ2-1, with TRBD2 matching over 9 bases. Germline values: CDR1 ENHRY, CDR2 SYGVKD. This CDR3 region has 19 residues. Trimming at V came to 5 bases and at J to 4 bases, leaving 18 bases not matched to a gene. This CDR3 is CAISPGHFTEAGGYNEQFF. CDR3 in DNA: TGTGCCATCAGTCCCGGACACTTTACCGAGGCGGGAGGGTACAATGAGCAGTTCTTC.

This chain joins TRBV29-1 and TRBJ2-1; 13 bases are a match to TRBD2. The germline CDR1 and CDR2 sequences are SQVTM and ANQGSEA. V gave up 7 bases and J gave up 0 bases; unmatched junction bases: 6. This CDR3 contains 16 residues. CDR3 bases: TGCAGCGCCAGACTAGCGGGGGGTAGCTCCTACAATGAGCAGTTCTTC. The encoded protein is CSARLAGGSSYNEQFF.

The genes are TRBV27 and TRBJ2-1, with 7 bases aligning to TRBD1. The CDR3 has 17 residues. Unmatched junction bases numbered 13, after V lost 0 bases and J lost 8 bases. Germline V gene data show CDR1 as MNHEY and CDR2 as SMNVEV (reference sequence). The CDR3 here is CASSLSLNRDSKYEQFF. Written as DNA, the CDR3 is TGTGCCAGCAGTTTATCCCTCAATCGGGACAGTAAGTATGAGCAGTTCTTC.

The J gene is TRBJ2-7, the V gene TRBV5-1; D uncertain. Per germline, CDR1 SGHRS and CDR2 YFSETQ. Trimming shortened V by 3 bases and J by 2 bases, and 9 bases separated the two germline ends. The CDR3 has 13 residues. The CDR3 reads CASSSSAAYEQYF. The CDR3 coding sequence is TGCGCCAGCAGCTCCAGCGCCGCCTACGAGCAGTACTTC.

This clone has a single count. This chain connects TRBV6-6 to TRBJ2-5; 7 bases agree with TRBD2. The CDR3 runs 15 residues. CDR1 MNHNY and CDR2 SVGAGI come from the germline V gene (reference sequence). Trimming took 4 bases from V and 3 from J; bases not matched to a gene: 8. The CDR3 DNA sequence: TGTGCCAGCAGTTTCCCCACTAGCGCAAAAGAGACCCAGTACTTC. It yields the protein CASSFPTSAKETQYF.

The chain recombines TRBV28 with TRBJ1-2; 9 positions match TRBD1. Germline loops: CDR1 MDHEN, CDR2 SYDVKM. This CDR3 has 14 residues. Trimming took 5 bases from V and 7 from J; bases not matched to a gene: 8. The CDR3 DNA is TGTGCCAGCAGTAGACAGGGGGGGTTTTTTGGCTACACCTTC. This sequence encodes CASSRQGGFFGYTF.

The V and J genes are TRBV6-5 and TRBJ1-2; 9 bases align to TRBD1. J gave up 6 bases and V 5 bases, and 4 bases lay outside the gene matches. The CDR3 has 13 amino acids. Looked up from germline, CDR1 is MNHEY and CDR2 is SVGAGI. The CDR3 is CASSEGTGNGYTF. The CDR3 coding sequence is TGTGCCAGCAGTGAAGGGACAGGGAATGGCTACACCTTC.

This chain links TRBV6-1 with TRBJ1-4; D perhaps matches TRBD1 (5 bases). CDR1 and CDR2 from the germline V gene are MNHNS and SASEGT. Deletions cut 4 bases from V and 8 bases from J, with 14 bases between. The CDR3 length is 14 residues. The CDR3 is CASSVDSFREKLFF. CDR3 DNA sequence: TGTGCCAGCAGTGTAGACAGTTTTAGGGAAAAACTGTTTTTT.

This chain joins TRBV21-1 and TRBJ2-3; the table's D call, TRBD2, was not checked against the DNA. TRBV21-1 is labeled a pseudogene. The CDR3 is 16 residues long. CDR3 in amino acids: CASSHRGGSGTDTQYF. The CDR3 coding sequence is TGTGCCAGCAGCCACCGCGGCGGGAGCGGTACAGATACGCAGTATTTT.

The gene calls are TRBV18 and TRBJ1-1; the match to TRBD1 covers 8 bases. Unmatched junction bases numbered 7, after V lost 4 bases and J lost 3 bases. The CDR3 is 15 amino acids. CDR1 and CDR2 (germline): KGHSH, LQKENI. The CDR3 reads CASSQSTGGDTEAFF. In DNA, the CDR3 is TGTGCCAGCTCACAAAGTACAGGGGGGGACACTGAAGCTTTCTTT.

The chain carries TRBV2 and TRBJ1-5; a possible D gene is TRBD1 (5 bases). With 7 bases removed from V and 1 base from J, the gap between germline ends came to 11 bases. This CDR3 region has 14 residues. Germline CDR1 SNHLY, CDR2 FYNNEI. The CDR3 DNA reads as TGTGCCAGCAATTACGGACAAAGCAATCAGCCCCAGCATTTT. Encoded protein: CASNYGQSNQPQHF. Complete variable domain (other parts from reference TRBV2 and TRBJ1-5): EPEVTQTPSHQVTQMGQEVILRCVPISNHLYFYWYRQILGQKVEFLVSFYNNEISEKSEIFDDQFSVERPDGSNFTLKIRSTKLEDSAMYFCASNYGQSNQPQHFGDGTRLSIL.

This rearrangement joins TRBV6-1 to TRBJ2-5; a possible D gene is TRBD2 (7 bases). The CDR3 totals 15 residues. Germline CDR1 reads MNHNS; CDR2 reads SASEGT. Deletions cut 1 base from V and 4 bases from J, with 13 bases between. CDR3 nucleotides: TGTGCCAGCAGTGAAGGGGGGGGGCGCTTAGAGACCCAGTACTTC. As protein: CASSEGGGRLETQYF.

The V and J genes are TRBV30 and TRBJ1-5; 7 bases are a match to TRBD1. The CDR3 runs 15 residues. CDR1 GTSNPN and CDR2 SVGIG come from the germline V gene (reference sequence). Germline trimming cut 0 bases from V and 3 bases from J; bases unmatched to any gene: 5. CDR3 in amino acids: CAWSVVGGYNQPQHF. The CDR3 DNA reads TGTGCCTGGAGTGTGGTAGGGGGCTACAATCAGCCCCAGCATTTT. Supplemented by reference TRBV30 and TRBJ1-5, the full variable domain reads SQTIHQWPATLVQPVGSPLSLECTVEGTSNPNLYWYRQAAGRGLQLLFYSVGIGQISSEVPQNLSASRPQDRQFILSSKKLLLSDSGFYLCAWSVVGGYNQPQHFGDGTRLSIL.

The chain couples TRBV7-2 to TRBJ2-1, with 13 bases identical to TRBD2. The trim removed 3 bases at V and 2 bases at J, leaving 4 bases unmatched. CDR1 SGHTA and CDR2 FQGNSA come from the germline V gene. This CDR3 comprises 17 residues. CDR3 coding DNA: TGTGCCAGCAGCTTCCTGGGGACTAGCGGGGCCTACAATGAGCAGTTCTTC. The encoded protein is CASSFLGTSGAYNEQFF.

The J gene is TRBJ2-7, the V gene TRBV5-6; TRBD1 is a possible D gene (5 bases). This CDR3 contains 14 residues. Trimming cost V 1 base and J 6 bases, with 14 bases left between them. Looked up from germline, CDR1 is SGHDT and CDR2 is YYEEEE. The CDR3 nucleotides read TGTGCCAGCAGCTTGAGGCAGGGTACAGGCGAGCAGTACGTC. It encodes CASSLRQGTGEQYV.

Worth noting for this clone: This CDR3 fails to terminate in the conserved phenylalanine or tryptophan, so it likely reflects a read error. CDR3 in amino acids: CASSVGRNYGYTL. For the CDR3, the DNA is TGTGCCAGCAGTGTGGGGCGAAACTATGGCTACACCCTC. V usage is TRBV6-4 and J usage is TRBJ1-2; TRBD1 might be the D (5 bases). The CDR3 is made up of 13 amino acids. Trimming left V 4 bases short and J 2 bases short, with 8 bases between. The V gene's germline CDR1 is MRHNA and CDR2 SNTAGT.

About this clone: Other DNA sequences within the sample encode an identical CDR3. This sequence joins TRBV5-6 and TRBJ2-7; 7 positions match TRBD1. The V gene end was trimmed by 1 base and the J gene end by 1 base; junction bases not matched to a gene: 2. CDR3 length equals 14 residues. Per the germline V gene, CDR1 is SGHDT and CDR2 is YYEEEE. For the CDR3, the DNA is TGTGCCAGCAGCTTGTCGGACAGGTCCTACGAGCAGTACGTC. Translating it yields CASSLSDRSYEQYV.

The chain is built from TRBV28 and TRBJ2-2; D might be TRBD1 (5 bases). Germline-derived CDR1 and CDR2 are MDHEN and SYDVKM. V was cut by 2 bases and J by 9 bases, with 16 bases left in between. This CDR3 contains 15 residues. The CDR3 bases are TGTGCCAGCAGTTTAACACAGGCCCACCCCAGGGAGCTGTTTTTT. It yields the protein CASSLTQAHPRELFF.

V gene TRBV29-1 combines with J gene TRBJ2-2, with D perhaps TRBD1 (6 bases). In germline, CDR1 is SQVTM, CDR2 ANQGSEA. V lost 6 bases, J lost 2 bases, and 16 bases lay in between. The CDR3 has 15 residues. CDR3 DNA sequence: TGCAGCGTGGGCCTTTTCGGGACAAACACCGGGGAGCTGTTTTTT. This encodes CSVGLFGTNTGELFF.

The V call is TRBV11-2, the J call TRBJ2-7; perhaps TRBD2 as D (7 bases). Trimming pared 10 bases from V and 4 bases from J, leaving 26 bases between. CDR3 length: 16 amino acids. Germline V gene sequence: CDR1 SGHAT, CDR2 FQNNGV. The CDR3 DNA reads TGTGCCACCCGTAGGGGGGGGGCGGGAGAGGGTTACGAGCAGTACTTC. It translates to CATRRGGAGEGYEQYF.

The CDR3 spells CASKQGQGQVGELFF. As DNA, the CDR3 is TGTGCCAGTAAGCAGGGACAGGGGCAGGTCGGGGAGCTGTTTTTT. This chain uses TRBV19 with TRBJ2-2, with 10 bases aligning to TRBD1. CDR3 length equals 15 residues. CDR1 LNHDA and CDR2 SQIVND come from the germline V gene (reference sequence). The ends lost 7 bases at V and 7 bases at J; junction bases unmatched: 9.

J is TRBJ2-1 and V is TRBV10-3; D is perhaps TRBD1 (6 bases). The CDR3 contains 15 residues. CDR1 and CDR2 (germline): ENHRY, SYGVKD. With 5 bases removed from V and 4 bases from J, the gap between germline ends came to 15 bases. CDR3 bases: TGTGCCATCAGTCCTCGTGGGGGCGAATACAATGAGCAGTTCTTC. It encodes CAISPRGGEYNEQFF.

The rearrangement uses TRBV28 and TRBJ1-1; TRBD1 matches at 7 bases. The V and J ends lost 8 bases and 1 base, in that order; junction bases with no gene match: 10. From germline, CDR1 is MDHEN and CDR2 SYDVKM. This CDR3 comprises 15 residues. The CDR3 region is CASYFRGLGNTEAFF. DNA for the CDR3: TGTGCCAGCTACTTTAGGGGGCTTGGGAACACTGAAGCTTTCTTT.

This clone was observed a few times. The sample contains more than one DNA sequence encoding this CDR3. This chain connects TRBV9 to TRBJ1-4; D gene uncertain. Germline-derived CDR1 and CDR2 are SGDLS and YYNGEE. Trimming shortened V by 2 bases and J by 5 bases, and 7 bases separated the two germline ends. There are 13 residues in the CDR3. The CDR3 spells CASSVGVNEKLFF. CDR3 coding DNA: TGTGCCAGCAGCGTCGGAGTCAATGAAAAACTGTTTTTT.

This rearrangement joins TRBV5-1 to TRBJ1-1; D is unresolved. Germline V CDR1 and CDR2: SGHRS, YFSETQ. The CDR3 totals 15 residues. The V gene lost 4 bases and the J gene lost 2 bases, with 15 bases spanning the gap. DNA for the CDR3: TGCGCCAGCAGCAGGCGGGAGGATTCAAACACTGAAGCTTTCTTT. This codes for CASSRREDSNTEAFF. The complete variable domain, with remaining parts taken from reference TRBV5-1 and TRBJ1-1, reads KAGVTQTPRYLIKTRGQQVTLSCSPISGHRSVSWYQQTPGQGLQFLFEYFSETQRNKGNFPGRFSGRQFSNSRSEMNVSTLELGDSALYLCASSRREDSNTEAFFGQGTRLTVV.